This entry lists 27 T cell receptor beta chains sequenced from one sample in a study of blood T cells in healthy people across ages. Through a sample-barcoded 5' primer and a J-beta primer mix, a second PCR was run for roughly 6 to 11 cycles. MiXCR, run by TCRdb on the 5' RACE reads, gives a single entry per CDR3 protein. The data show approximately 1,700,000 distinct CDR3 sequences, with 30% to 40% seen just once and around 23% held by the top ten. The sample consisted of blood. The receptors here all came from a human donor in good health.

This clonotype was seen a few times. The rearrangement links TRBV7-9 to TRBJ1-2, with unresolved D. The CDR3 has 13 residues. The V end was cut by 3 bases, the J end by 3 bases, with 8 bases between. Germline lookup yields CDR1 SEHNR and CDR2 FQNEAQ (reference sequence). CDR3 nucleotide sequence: TGTGCCAGCAGCTTCAGTTGGGACTATGGCTACACCTTC. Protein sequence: CASSFSWDYGYTF.

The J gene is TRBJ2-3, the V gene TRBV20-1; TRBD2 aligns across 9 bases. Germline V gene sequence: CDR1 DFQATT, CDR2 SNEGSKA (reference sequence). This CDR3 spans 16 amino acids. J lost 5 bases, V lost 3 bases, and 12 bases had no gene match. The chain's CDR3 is CSASVGAGGLRDTQYF. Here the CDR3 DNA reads TGCAGTGCTAGTGTCGGGGCGGGGGGGCTGAGAGATACGCAGTATTTT.

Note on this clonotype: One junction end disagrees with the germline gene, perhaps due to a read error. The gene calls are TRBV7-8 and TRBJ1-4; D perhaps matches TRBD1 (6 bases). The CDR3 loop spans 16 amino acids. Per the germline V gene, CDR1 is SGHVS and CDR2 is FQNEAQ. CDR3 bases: TGTGCCAGCGGCTCCCCAGGGGTTACAACTAATGAAAAACGGTTTTTT. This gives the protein CASGSPGVTTNEKRFF.

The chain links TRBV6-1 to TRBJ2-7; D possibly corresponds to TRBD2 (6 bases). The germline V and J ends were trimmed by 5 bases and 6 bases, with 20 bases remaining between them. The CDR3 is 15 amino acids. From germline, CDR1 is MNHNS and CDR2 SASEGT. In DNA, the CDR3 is TGTGCCAGCAGTAACCCGCGGGACGGAACCTGCGAGCAGTACTTC. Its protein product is CASSNPRDGTCEQYF.

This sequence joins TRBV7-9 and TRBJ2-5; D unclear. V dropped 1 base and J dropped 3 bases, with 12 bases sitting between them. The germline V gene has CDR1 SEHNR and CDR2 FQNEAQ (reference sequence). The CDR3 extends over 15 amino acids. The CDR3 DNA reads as TGTGCCAGCAGCTTAGACGGTCGGAGAGAAGAGACCCAGTACTTC. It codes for CASSLDGRREETQYF.

The DNA of the CDR3 is TGTGCCAGCGGGCGGCTAGCGGGGGCCAGAGGGGAGCAGTACTTC. Residues: CASGRLAGARGEQYF. The rearrangement joins TRBV11-1 to TRBJ2-7, with 10 bases that match TRBD2. Germline CDR1 reads SGHAT; CDR2 reads FQDESV (reference sequence). V gave up 8 bases and J gave up 7 bases; unmatched junction bases: 14. The CDR3 runs to 15 residues.

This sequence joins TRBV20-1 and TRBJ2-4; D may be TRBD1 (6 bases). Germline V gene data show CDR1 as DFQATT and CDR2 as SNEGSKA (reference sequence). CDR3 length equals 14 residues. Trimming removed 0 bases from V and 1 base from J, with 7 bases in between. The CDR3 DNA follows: TGCAGTGCTAGAGATGGGGGCGCCAAAAACATTCAGTACTTC. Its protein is CSARDGGAKNIQYF.

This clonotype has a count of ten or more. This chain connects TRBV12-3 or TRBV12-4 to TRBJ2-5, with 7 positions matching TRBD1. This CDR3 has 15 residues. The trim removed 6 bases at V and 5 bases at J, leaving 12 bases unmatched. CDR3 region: CASSPGQINFETQYF. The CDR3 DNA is TGTGCCAGCAGCCCGGGACAGATTAATTTCGAGACCCAGTACTTC.

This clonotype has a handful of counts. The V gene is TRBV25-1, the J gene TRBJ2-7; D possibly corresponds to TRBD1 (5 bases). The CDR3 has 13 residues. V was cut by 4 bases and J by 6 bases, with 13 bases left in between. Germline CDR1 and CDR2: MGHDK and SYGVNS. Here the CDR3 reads CASSADSRSEQYF. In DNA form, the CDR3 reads TGTGCCAGCAGTGCTGACAGCCGCAGCGAGCAGTACTTC.

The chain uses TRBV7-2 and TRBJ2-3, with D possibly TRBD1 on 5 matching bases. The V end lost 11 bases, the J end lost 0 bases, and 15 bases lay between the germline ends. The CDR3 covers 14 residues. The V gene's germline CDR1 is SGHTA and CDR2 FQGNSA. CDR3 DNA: TGTGCCGGGAAGGCAGGGTCTAGCACAGATACGCAGTATTTT. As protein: CAGKAGSSTDTQYF.

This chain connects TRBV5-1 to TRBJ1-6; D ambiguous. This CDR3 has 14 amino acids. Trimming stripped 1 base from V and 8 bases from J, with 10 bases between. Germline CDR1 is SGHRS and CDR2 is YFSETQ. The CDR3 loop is CASSLNGLDSPLHF. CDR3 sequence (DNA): TGCGCCAGCAGCTTGAACGGGTTGGATTCACCCCTCCACTTT.

CDR3 in DNA: TGCAGCGTTGAAGGGGGAAGGAGAGCTAACTATGGCTACACCTTC. It encodes CSVEGGRRANYGYTF. The chain is built from TRBV29-1 and TRBJ1-2; no firm D call. CDR3 length equals 15 residues. V lost 1 base to trimming and J lost 0 bases, with 12 bases between them. Per the germline V gene, CDR1 is SQVTM and CDR2 is ANQGSEA.

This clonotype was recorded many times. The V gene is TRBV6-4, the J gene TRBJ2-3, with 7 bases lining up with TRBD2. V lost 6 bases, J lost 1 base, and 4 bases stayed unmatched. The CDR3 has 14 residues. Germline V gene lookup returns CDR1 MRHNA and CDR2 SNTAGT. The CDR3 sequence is CASSPRGGTDTQYF. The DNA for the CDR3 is TGTGCCAGCAGCCCCCGGGGGGGCACAGATACGCAGTATTTT.

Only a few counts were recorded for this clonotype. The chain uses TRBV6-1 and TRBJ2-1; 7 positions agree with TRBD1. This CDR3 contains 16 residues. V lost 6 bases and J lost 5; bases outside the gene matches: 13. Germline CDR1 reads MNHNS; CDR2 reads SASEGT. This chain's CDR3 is CASRPKRQGRDNEQFF. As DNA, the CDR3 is TGTGCCAGCAGACCCAAGAGACAGGGACGGGACAATGAGCAGTTCTTC.

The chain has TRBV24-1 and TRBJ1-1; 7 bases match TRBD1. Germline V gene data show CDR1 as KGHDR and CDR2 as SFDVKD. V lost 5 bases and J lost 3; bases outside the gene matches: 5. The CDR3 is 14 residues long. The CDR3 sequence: CATSAPGQHTEAFF. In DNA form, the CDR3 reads TGTGCCACCAGTGCCCCGGGACAGCACACTGAAGCTTTCTTT.

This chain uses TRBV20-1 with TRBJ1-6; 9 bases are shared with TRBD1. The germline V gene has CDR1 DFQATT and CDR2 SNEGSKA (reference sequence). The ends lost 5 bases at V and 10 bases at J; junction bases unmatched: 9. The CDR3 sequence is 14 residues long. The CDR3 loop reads CSARRDRAQSPLHF. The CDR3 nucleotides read TGCAGTGCTCGCCGGGACAGGGCTCAATCACCCCTCCACTTT.

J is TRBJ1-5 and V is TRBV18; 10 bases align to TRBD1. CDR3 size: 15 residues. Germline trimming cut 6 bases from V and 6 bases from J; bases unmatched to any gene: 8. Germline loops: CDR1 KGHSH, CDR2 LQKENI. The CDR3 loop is CASSEGTGETQPQHF. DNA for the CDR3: TGTGCCAGCTCGGAAGGGACAGGGGAGACTCAGCCCCAGCATTTT.

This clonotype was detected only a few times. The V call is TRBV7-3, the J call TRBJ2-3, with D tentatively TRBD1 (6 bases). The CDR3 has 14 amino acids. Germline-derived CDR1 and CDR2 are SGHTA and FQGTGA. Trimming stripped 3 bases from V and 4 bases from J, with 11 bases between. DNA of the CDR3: TGTGCCAGCAGCTTCCAGGGGACGGCAGATACGCAGTATTTT. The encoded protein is CASSFQGTADTQYF.

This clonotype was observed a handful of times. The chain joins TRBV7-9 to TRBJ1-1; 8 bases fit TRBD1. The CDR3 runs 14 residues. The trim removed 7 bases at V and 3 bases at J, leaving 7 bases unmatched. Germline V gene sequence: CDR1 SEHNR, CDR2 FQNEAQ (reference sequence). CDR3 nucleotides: TGTGCCAGCACCTCAGGGGGCGCCGACACTGAAGCTTTCTTT. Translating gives CASTSGGADTEAFF.

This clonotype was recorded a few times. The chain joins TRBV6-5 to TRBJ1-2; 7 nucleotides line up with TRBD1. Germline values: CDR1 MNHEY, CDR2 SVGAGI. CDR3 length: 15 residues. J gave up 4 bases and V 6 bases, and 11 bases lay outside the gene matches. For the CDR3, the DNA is TGTGCCAGCAGACCTGGACAGGCGCGGTTCTATGGCTACACCTTC. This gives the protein CASRPGQARFYGYTF.

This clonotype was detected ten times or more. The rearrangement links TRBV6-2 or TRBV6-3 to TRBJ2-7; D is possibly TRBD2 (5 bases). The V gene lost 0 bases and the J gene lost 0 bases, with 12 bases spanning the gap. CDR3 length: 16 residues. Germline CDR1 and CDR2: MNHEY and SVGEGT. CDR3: CASSYSRESGSYEQYF. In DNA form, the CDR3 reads TGTGCCAGCAGTTACTCGAGGGAAAGCGGCTCCTACGAGCAGTACTTC.

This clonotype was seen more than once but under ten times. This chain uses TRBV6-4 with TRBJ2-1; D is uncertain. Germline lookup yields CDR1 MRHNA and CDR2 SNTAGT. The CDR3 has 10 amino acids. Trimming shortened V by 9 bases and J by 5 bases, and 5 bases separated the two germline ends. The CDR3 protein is CARWDNEQFF. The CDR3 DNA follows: TGTGCCAGGTGGGACAATGAGCAGTTCTTC.

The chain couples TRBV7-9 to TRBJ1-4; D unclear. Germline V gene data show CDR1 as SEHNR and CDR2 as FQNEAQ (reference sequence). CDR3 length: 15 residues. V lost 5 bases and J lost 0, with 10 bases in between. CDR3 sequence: CASSPDGTTNEKLFF. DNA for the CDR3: TGTGCCAGCAGCCCGGACGGGACAACTAATGAAAAACTGTTTTTT. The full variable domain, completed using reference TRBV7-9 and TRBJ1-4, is DTGVSQNPRHKITKRGQNVTFRCDPISEHNRLYWYRQTLGQGPEFLTYFQNEAQLEKSRLLSDRFSAERPKGSFSTLEIQRTEQGDSAMYLCASSPDGTTNEKLFFGSGTQLSVL.

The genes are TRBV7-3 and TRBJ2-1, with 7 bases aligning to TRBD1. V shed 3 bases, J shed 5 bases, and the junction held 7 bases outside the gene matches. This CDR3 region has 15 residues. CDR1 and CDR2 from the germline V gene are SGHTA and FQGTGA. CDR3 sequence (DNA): TGTGCCAGCAGCTTCGACAGGGCTAGAAACAATGAGCAGTTCTTC. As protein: CASSFDRARNNEQFF.

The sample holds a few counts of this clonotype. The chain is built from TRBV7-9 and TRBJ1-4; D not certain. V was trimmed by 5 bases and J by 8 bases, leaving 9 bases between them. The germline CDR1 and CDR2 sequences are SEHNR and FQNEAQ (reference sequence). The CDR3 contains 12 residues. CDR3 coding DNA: TGTGCCAGCAGCGGTAGCGCAGAAAAACTGTTTTTT. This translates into CASSGSAEKLFF.

In DNA, the CDR3 is TGCAGTGCTAGAGATTCCACTAGCGGAAACAATGAGCAGTTCTTC. Its protein product is CSARDSTSGNNEQFF. The chain uses TRBV20-1 and TRBJ2-1; TRBD2 agrees at 8 bases. The ends lost 0 bases at V and 5 bases at J; junction bases unmatched: 6. Germline CDR1 DFQATT, CDR2 SNEGSKA (reference sequence). This CDR3 contains 15 residues.

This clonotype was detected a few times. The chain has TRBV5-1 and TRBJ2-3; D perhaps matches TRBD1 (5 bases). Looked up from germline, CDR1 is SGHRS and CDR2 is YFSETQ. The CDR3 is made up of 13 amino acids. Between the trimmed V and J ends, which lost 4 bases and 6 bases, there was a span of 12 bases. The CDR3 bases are TGCGCCAGCAGCCAGGAAGGGGTGGATACGCAGTATTTT. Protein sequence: CASSQEGVDTQYF.